The rows below give T cell receptor beta chains drawn from one sample of a study of blood T cell repertoires in COVID-19. Only in-frame clones appear in the TCRdb table, and some are missing; sequencing was by immunoSEQ multiplex PCR. The table lists hundreds of thousands of clones, approximately 89% of them singletons, with about 1.7% in the top ten. The source material was peripheral blood. These receptors were collected from a woman in her 30s with COVID-19, enrolled during active disease. Both conserved end residues are part of each CDR3. Fields, in order: D gene, V gene, CDR3 length, clone size, J gene, CDR3 DNA, CDR3 protein. A D gene is named only where the DNA matches it firmly. Expanded clones get a size class; other rows say once, few or many, or leave the size out.

TRBD1,TRBV5-4,12,-,TRBJ1-1,TGTGCCAGCAGGACTGGGACAGCAGAAGCTTTCTTT,CASRTGTAEAFF
-,TRBV28,12,-,TRBJ2-2,TGTGCCAGCAGTATTGTCTACGGGGAGCTGTTTTTT,CASSIVYGELFF
-,TRBV6-5,14,-,TRBJ1-5,TGTGCCAGCAGTTACGGGGCACATTATCAGCCCCAGCATTTT,CASSYGAHYQPQHF
-,TRBV5-4,15,-,TRBJ2-1,TGTGCCAGCAGCCCCCTGAGGGGGGAGGGAAATGAGCAGTTCTTC,CASSPLRGEGNEQFF
-,TRBV6-2/TRBV6-3,14,-,TRBJ1-1,TGTGCCAGCAGTTACTGGCAGGGGCCCCGATCTGCTTTCTTT,CASSYWQGPRSAFF
-,TRBV3-1/TRBV3-2,13,once,TRBJ2-2,TGTGCCAGCAGCCAATCTGACACCGGGGAGCTGTTTTTT,CASSQSDTGELFF
TRBD2,TRBV29-1,16,-,TRBJ2-1,TGCAGCGTTGAGCTATCGGGGGGGGTCTCCTACAATGAGCAGTTCTTC,CSVELSGGVSYNEQFF
-,TRBV28,13,-,TRBJ2-1,TGTGCCAGCCGGGACTCCGCCTACAATGAGCAGTTCTTC,CASRDSAYNEQFF
-,TRBV29-1,13,-,TRBJ2-5,TGCAGCGCCGTAGGGGGTCTGGGGGAGACCCAGTACTTC,CSAVGGLGETQYF
-,TRBV6-6,15,-,TRBJ2-1,TGTGCCAGCAGTTACTCGGAGACAGGCGACAATGAGCAGTTCTTC,CASSYSETGDNEQFF
TRBD2,TRBV5-4,16,-,TRBJ2-3,TGTGCCAGCAGCTTGGCCGGGCGGGGGGGCACAGATACGCAGTATTTT,CASSLAGRGGTDTQYF
-,TRBV4-2,16,-,TRBJ2-1,TGTGCCAGCAGCCAAGAGAGGGGGGGCTCCTACAATGAGCAGTTCTTC,CASSQERGGSYNEQFF
-,TRBV7-9,15,-,TRBJ1-1,TGTGCCAGCAGCCCATCCAGGGCGATAAACACTGAAGCTTTCTTT,CASSPSRAINTEAFF
-,TRBV6-2/TRBV6-3,13,-,TRBJ2-7,TGTGCCAGCAGTTACCTGGGACACTCCGAGCAGTACTTC,CASSYLGHSEQYF
-,TRBV29-1,12,few,TRBJ1-2,TGCAGCGTGGGCGGAGGGAGCTATGGCTACACCTTC,CSVGGGSYGYTF
TRBD1,TRBV14,14,-,TRBJ1-6,TGTGCCAGCAGCCAAGGCGAGGGGGCATCACCCCTCCACTTT,CASSQGEGASPLHF
TRBD2,TRBV28,16,-,TRBJ2-5,TGTGCCAGCAGTTCTACTCGACTAGCGGGGGGAGAGACCCAGTACTTC,CASSSTRLAGGETQYF
TRBD1,TRBV28,15,-,TRBJ1-2,TGTGCCAGCAGCCCACCTGGGGACAGAAGGGGTGGCTACACCTTC,CASSPPGDRRGGYTF
-,TRBV11-3,15,-,TRBJ1-1,TGTGCCAGCAGCTTCCGTGCGGGGATGAACACTGAAGCTTTCTTT,CASSFRAGMNTEAFF
-,TRBV7-9,14,-,TRBJ1-1,TGTGCCAGCAGCTTAGTCCTCGGGGAGACTGAAGCTTTCTTT,CASSLVLGETEAFF